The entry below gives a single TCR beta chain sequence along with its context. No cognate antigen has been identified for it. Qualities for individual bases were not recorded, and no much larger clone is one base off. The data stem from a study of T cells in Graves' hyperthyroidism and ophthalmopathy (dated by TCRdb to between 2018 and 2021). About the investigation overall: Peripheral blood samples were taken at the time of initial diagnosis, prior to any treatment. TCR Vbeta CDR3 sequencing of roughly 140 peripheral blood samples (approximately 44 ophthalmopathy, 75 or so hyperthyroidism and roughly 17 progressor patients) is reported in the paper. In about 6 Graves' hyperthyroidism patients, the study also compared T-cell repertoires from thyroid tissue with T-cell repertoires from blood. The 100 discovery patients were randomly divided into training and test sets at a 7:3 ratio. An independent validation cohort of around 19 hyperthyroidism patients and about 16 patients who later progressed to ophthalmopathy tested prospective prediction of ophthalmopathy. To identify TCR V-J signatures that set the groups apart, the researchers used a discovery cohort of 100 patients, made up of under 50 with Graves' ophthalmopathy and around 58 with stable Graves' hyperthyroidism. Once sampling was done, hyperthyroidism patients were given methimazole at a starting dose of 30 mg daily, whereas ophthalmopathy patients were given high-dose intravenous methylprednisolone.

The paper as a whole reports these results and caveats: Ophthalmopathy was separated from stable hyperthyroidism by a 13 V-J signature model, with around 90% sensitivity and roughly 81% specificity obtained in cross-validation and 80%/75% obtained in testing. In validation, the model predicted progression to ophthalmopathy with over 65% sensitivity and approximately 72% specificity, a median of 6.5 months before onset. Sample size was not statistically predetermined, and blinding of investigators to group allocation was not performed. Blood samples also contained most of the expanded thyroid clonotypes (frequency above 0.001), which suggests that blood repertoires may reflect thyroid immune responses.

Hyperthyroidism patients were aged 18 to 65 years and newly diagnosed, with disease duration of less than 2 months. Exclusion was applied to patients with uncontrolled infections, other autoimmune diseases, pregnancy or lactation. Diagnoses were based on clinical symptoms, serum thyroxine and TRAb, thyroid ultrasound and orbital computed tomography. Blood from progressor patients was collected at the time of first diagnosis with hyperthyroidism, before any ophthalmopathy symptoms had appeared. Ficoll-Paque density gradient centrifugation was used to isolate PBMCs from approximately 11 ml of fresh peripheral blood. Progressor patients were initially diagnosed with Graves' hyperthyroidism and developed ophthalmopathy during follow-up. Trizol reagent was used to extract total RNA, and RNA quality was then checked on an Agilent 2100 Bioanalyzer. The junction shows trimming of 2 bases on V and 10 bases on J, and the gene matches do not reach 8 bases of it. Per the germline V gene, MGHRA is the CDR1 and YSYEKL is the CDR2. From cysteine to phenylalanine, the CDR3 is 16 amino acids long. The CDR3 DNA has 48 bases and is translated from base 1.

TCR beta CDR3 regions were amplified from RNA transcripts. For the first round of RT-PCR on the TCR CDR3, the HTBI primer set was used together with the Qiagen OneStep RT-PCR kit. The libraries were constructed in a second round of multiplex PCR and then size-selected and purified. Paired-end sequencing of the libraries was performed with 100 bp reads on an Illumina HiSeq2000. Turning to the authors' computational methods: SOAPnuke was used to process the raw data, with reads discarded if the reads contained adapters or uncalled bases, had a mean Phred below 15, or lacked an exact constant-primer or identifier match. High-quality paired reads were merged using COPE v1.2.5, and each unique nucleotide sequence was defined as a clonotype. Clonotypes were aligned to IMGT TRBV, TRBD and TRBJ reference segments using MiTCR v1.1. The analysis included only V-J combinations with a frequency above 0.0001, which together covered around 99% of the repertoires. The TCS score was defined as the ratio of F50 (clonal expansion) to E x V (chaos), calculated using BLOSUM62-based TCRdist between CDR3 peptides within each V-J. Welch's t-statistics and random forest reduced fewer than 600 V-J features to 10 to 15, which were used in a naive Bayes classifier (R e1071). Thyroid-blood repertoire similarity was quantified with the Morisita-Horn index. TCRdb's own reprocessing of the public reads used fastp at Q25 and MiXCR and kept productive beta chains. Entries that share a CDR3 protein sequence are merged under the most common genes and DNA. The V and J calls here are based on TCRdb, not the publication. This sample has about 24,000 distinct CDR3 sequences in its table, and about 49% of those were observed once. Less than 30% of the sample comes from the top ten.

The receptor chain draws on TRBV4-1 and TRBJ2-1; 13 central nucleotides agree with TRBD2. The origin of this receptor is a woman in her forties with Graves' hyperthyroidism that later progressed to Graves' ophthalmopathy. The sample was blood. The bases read TGCGCCAGCAGCCAACATCCGGGACTAGCGGGATTGGAGCAGTTCTTC. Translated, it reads CASSQHPGLAGLEQFF.